Listed below are T cell receptor beta chains from one sample, sequenced in a study of beta chain features in type 1 diabetes. TCRdb keeps only in-frame clones here, not all; method: immunoSEQ multiplex PCR. The sample lists 200,000 to 250,000 clones, around 10% occurring once. The sequenced sample consisted of naive CD4+ T cells from blood. Receptors were obtained from a woman younger than 35 in good health. CDR3s include the opening cysteine and the closing phenylalanine or tryptophan. The D gene is left open where the match is weak. Clone size is given for some rows only: seen once, a few or many times, or a class if the clone is expanded.

d_call: TRBD1; v_call: TRBV5-4; j_call: TRBJ1-1; clone_size: -; cdr3_aa: CASSLGGQGANTEAFF; cdr3_nt: TGTGCCAGCAGCTTGGGGGGACAGGGGGCAAACACTGAAGCTTTCTTT
d_call: -; v_call: TRBV14; j_call: TRBJ1-2; clone_size: -; cdr3_aa: CASSPLQGGDGYTF; cdr3_nt: TGTGCCAGCAGCCCTCTGCAAGGGGGTGATGGCTACACCTTC
d_call: -; v_call: TRBV4-1; j_call: TRBJ1-1; clone_size: few; cdr3_aa: CASSQDPVGGLGAFF; cdr3_nt: TGCGCCAGCAGCCAAGACCCCGTGGGGGGGCTCGGGGCTTTCTTT
d_call: TRBD1; v_call: TRBV27; j_call: TRBJ1-2; clone_size: -; cdr3_aa: CASSSQGFGYTF; cdr3_nt: TGTGCCAGCAGTTCACAGGGGTTTGGCTACACCTTC
d_call: -; v_call: TRBV11-2; j_call: TRBJ1-4; clone_size: -; cdr3_aa: CASSFNAANEKLFF; cdr3_nt: TGTGCCAGCAGCTTTAACGCAGCTAATGAAAAACTGTTTTTT
d_call: -; v_call: TRBV5-1; j_call: TRBJ2-7; clone_size: few; cdr3_aa: CASCTRRGHSYEQYF; cdr3_nt: TGCGCCAGCTGCACCAGGCGGGGGCACTCCTACGAGCAGTACTTC
d_call: TRBD2; v_call: TRBV7-8; j_call: TRBJ2-1; clone_size: few; cdr3_aa: CASSLELAGGWEQFF; cdr3_nt: TGTGCCAGCAGCTTAGAACTAGCGGGAGGGTGGGAGCAGTTCTTC
d_call: TRBD2; v_call: TRBV30; j_call: TRBJ2-3; clone_size: -; cdr3_aa: CAWGGLAVNTDTQYF; cdr3_nt: TGTGCCTGGGGGGGACTAGCGGTTAACACAGATACGCAGTATTTT
d_call: TRBD2; v_call: TRBV6-5; j_call: TRBJ2-1; clone_size: -; cdr3_aa: CASSEGAGVEFF; cdr3_nt: TGTGCCAGCAGTGAGGGCGCGGGAGTGGAGTTCTTC
d_call: -; v_call: TRBV4-1; j_call: TRBJ2-7; clone_size: -; cdr3_aa: CASSHPNALDEQYF; cdr3_nt: TGCGCCAGCAGCCATCCGAATGCTTTAGACGAGCAGTACTTC
d_call: -; v_call: TRBV30; j_call: TRBJ2-1; clone_size: few; cdr3_aa: CAWTPGIEQFF; cdr3_nt: TGTGCCTGGACCCCCGGGATTGAGCAGTTCTTC
d_call: -; v_call: TRBV7-3; j_call: TRBJ1-6; clone_size: few; cdr3_aa: CASARAGNSPLHF; cdr3_nt: TGTGCCAGCGCCAGGGCAGGGAACTCACCCCTCCACTTT
d_call: -; v_call: TRBV5-1; j_call: TRBJ1-4; clone_size: -; cdr3_aa: CASSLIRGANEKLFF; cdr3_nt: TGCGCCAGCAGCTTGATCAGGGGAGCGAATGAAAAACTGTTTTTT
d_call: -; v_call: TRBV7-9; j_call: TRBJ2-7; clone_size: -; cdr3_aa: CASSLGQYEQYF; cdr3_nt: TGTGCCAGCAGTTTAGGACAGTACGAGCAGTACTTC
d_call: TRBD1; v_call: TRBV30; j_call: TRBJ1-5; clone_size: few; cdr3_aa: CAWSVQGGQPQHF; cdr3_nt: TGTGCCTGGAGTGTACAGGGGGGTCAGCCCCAGCATTTT
d_call: -; v_call: TRBV6-5; j_call: TRBJ1-6; clone_size: -; cdr3_aa: CASSAVGAVSPLHF; cdr3_nt: TGTGCCAGCAGTGCCGTAGGAGCGGTTTCACCCCTCCACTTT
d_call: TRBD1; v_call: TRBV30; j_call: TRBJ2-6; clone_size: -; cdr3_aa: CAWSVFGTGAGANVLTF; cdr3_nt: TGTGCCTGGAGTGTATTTGGGACAGGGGCTGGGGCCAACGTCCTGACTTTC
d_call: TRBD1; v_call: TRBV30; j_call: TRBJ2-7; clone_size: few; cdr3_aa: CAWSVGPGQGSPYEQYF; cdr3_nt: TGTGCCTGGAGTGTGGGGCCGGGACAGGGATCCCCCTACGAGCAGTACTTC
d_call: TRBD2; v_call: TRBV15; j_call: TRBJ2-3; clone_size: -; cdr3_aa: CATSRVTSGRSDTQYF; cdr3_nt: TGTGCCACCAGCAGAGTTACTAGCGGGAGGTCAGATACGCAGTATTTT
d_call: -; v_call: TRBV6-6; j_call: TRBJ2-3; clone_size: -; cdr3_aa: CASSYSSGSGNTQYF; cdr3_nt: TGTGCCAGCAGTTACTCCTCGGGTTCGGGTAATACGCAGTATTTT
d_call: -; v_call: TRBV5-1; j_call: TRBJ2-1; clone_size: -; cdr3_aa: CASSLAFTGTKQFF; cdr3_nt: TGCGCCAGCAGCTTGGCCTTCACTGGGACAAAGCAGTTCTTC
d_call: -; v_call: TRBV30; j_call: TRBJ2-3; clone_size: -; cdr3_aa: CAWTPAAGTDTQYF; cdr3_nt: TGTGCCTGGACCCCCGCGGCGGGCACAGATACGCAGTATTTT
d_call: -; v_call: TRBV30; j_call: TRBJ1-1; clone_size: -; cdr3_aa: CAWSVLPGRTEAFF; cdr3_nt: TGTGCCTGGAGTGTACTGCCAGGCCGCACTGAAGCTTTCTTT
d_call: -; v_call: TRBV5-4; j_call: TRBJ2-1; clone_size: -; cdr3_aa: CASSLVFEDEQFF; cdr3_nt: TGTGCCAGCAGCTTGGTTTTCGAGGATGAGCAGTTCTTC
d_call: TRBD1; v_call: TRBV11-2; j_call: TRBJ1-1; clone_size: -; cdr3_aa: CASSFLTGQNTEAFF; cdr3_nt: TGTGCCAGCAGCTTCCTGACAGGGCAGAACACTGAAGCTTTCTTT
d_call: -; v_call: TRBV4-1; j_call: TRBJ1-4; clone_size: few; cdr3_aa: CASSQPSLNEKLFF; cdr3_nt: TGCGCCAGCAGCCAACCAAGCCTCAATGAAAAACTGTTTTTT
d_call: TRBD2; v_call: TRBV2; j_call: TRBJ2-1; clone_size: -; cdr3_aa: CASSSLAGRAGGEQFF; cdr3_nt: TGTGCCAGCAGCTCTCTTGCAGGGAGGGCCGGGGGGGAGCAGTTCTTC
d_call: TRBD1; v_call: TRBV9; j_call: TRBJ1-2; clone_size: few; cdr3_aa: CASSVEQGQRGYTF; cdr3_nt: TGTGCCAGCAGCGTAGAACAGGGGCAGCGGGGCTACACCTTC
d_call: -; v_call: TRBV7-2; j_call: TRBJ1-2; clone_size: few; cdr3_aa: CASSLESGDYGYTF; cdr3_nt: TGTGCCAGCAGCTTAGAGTCAGGGGACTATGGCTACACCTTC
d_call: -; v_call: TRBV2; j_call: TRBJ1-5; clone_size: few; cdr3_aa: CASSFRGGDQPQHF; cdr3_nt: TGTGCCAGCAGTTTTAGGGGAGGCGATCAGCCCCAGCATTTT
d_call: -; v_call: TRBV30; j_call: TRBJ2-3; clone_size: few; cdr3_aa: CAWIPGSTDTQYF; cdr3_nt: TGTGCCTGGATACCGGGGTCCACAGATACGCAGTATTTT
d_call: -; v_call: TRBV19; j_call: TRBJ1-3; clone_size: few; cdr3_aa: CASSIRSSGNTIYF; cdr3_nt: TGTGCCAGTAGTATTAGGAGCTCTGGAAACACCATATATTTT
d_call: TRBD2; v_call: TRBV19; j_call: TRBJ2-1; clone_size: few; cdr3_aa: CASSSAGVRVF; cdr3_nt: TGTGCCAGTAGTTCAGCGGGAGTTAGGGTCTTC